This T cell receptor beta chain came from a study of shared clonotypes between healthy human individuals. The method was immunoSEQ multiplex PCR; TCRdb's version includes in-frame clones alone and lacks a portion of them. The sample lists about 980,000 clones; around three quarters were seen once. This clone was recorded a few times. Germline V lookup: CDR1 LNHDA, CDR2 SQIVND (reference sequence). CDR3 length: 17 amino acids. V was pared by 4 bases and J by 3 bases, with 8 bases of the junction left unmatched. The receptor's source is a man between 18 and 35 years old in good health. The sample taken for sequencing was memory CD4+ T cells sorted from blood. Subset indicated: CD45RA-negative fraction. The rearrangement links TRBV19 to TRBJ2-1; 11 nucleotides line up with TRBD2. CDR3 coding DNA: TGTGCCAGTAGTACGGGTAGCGGGAGGGCCGTCTACAATGAGCAGTTCTTC. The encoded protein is CASSTGSGRAVYNEQFF.